What follows are 10 T cell receptor beta chains derived from one specimen sequenced in a study of shared clonotypes between healthy human individuals. Repertoires were generated with immunoSEQ multiplex PCR, while TCRdb's copy carries only in-frame clones and drops some. The sample includes roughly 2.2 million clones, 85% to 95% seen only once; the top ten take 0.3% to 0.4%. The specimen sequenced was naive CD4+ T cells from PBMCs. Noted subset: CD45RA+ positively selected. The receptors come from a man in his late teens or twenties in good health. Some clones in this sample may be carry-over from other donors' samples.

The chain has TRBV7-2 and TRBJ2-2; 9 bases agree with TRBD2. With 2 bases clipped from V and 5 bases from J, the junction kept 9 bases outside the gene matches. Germline V gene data show CDR1 as SGHTA and CDR2 as FQGNSA. The length of the CDR3 is 17 residues. The CDR3, as DNA: TGTGCCAGCAGCTTATTAGCGGGAGCCCCGGGGACCGGGGAGCTGTTTTTT. This gives the protein CASSLLAGAPGTGELFF.

This clone has more than one count but fewer than ten. The chain recombines TRBV18 with TRBJ1-1; TRBD1 is a possible D gene (5 bases). Trimming pared 4 bases from V and 1 base from J, leaving 10 bases between. There are 14 residues in the CDR3. Germline values: CDR1 KGHSH, CDR2 LQKENI. This chain's CDR3 is CASSRTKGNTEAFF. The CDR3 nucleotides read TGTGCCAGCTCACGGACAAAGGGGAACACTGAAGCTTTCTTT.

V gene TRBV14 combines with J gene TRBJ2-2; D uncertain. CDR1 and CDR2 (germline): SGHDN, FVKESK. V lost 2 bases, J lost 1 base, and 11 bases lay in between. The CDR3 consists of 16 residues. CDR3 in amino acids: CASSQIRPVNTGELFF. In DNA form, the CDR3 reads TGTGCCAGCAGCCAAATAAGGCCGGTGAACACCGGGGAGCTGTTTTTT.

The rearrangement uses TRBV5-1 and TRBJ2-7; weak D call: TRBD1 (6 bases). The CDR3 contains 16 residues. The germline CDR1 and CDR2 sequences are SGHRS and YFSETQ. The germline V and J ends were trimmed by 4 bases and 0 bases, with 17 bases remaining between them. The DNA of the CDR3 is TGCGCCAGCAGCATGGGTCCAGAACAGGGCTCCTACGAGCAGTACTTC. It yields the protein CASSMGPEQGSYEQYF.

V and J are TRBV9 and TRBJ2-2; D is undetermined. The V gene lost 4 bases and the J gene lost 3 bases, with 10 bases spanning the gap. This CDR3 has 14 residues. Germline values: CDR1 SGDLS, CDR2 YYNGEE. The CDR3 sequence: CASSTRLDTGELFF. The CDR3 DNA reads TGTGCCAGCAGCACCCGGCTAGACACCGGGGAGCTGTTTTTT.

The gene calls are TRBV21-1 and TRBJ2-7; the table names TRBD1, a call not compared with the DNA. TRBV21-1 counts as a pseudogene. CDR3 size: 18 residues. DNA for the CDR3: TGTGCCAGCAGCAAAAAGGACCCAGAGACAGGGGGGAATTGCGAGCAGTACTTC. Protein sequence: CASSKKDPETGGNCEQYF.

The chain recombines TRBV19 with TRBJ1-2; perhaps TRBD1 as D (5 bases). Germline V gives CDR1 LNHDA, CDR2 SQIVND (reference sequence). V lost 0 bases to trimming and J lost 6 bases, with 14 bases between them. The CDR3 sequence is 15 residues long. In DNA form, the CDR3 reads TGTGCCAGTAGTATAGAGAGGGGCAGAGCCAATGGCTACACCTTC. Its translation is CASSIERGRANGYTF.

The J gene is TRBJ1-1, the V gene TRBV28; no reliable D call. The CDR3 has 14 residues. Trimming left V 4 bases short and J 2 bases short, with 11 bases between. Germline-derived CDR1 and CDR2 are MDHEN and SYDVKM. CDR3 sequence: CASSSVVPNTEAFF. As DNA, the CDR3 is TGTGCCAGCAGTTCGGTGGTCCCAAACACTGAAGCTTTCTTT.

The chain links TRBV7-8 to TRBJ1-5; unclear D gene. CDR3 length: 14 residues. Trimming stripped 4 bases from V and 0 bases from J, with 7 bases between. Germline CDR1 reads SGHVS; CDR2 reads FQNEAQ. CDR3 DNA sequence: TGTGCCAGCAGCTCGACGGTTAGCAATCAGCCCCAGCATTTT. Protein product: CASSSTVSNQPQHF. Full variable domain (missing parts from reference TRBV7-8 and TRBJ1-5): GAGVSQSPRYKVAKRGQDVALRCDPISGHVSLFWYQQALGQGPEFLTYFQNEAQLDKSGLPSDRFFAERPEGSVSTLKIQRTQQEDSAVYLCASSSTVSNQPQHFGDGTRLSIL.

In its sample, this clone was seen a few times. V and J are TRBV9 and TRBJ1-2, with D possibly matching TRBD1 (5 bases). V was shortened by 0 bases and J by 0 bases, with 9 bases between the two germline ends. CDR3 length: 15 amino acids. Germline CDR1 SGDLS, CDR2 YYNGEE. The CDR3 loop reads CASSVGGQANYGYTF. CDR3 bases: TGTGCCAGCAGCGTAGGGGGCCAGGCTAACTATGGCTACACCTTC. Full variable domain (rest looked up from reference TRBV9 and TRBJ1-2): DSGVTQTPKHLITATGQRVTLRCSPRSGDLSVYWYQQSLDQGLQFLIQYYNGEERAKGNILERFSAQQFPDLHSELNLSSLELGDSALYFCASSVGGQANYGYTFGSGTRLTVV.